Following are 19 T cell receptor beta chains from one sample sequenced in a study of blood T cell repertoires in COVID-19 (dated by TCRdb to 2020 to 2022). Receptor libraries were prepared by the immunoSEQ multiplex PCR assay. Held by TCRdb, this immuneACCESS table contains in-frame sequences only and omits some clones. Under half of the omission traces to an unresolved V gene where checked; the cause of the rest is unknown. For this sample the table gives a few hundred thousand clones, of which 85% to 90% were detected only once. Of the sample, 4.1% falls within the top ten clones. Material for sequencing was PBMCs or T cells enriched from blood (not recorded which). These receptors were obtained from a woman in her 30s who had recovered from COVID-19.

This sequence joins TRBV7-9 and TRBJ2-7; no definite D call. Looked up from germline, CDR1 is SEHNR and CDR2 is FQNEAQ (reference sequence). The CDR3 spans 14 residues. V was pared by 0 bases and J by 1 base, with 7 bases between. The CDR3 region is CASSLAAGSYEQYF. DNA for the CDR3: TGTGCCAGCAGCTTAGCGGCAGGATCCTACGAGCAGTACTTC. Variable domain in full (rest from reference TRBV7-9 and TRBJ2-7): DTGVSQNPRHKITKRGQNVTFRCDPISEHNRLYWYRQTLGQGPEFLTYFQNEAQLEKSRLLSDRFSAERPKGSFSTLEIQRTEQGDSAMYLCASSLAAGSYEQYFGPGTRLTVT.

The rearrangement uses TRBV19 and TRBJ1-5; no reliable D call. The ends were cut back, 6 bases at V and 2 bases at J, with 8 bases in the middle. This CDR3 contains 13 residues. CDR1 is LNHDA, CDR2 SQIVND, per germline (reference sequence). The CDR3 loop is CASRTRGNQPQHF. DNA of the CDR3: TGTGCCAGTAGGACTCGGGGCAATCAGCCCCAGCATTTT.

The chain has TRBV3-1 (or the pseudogene TRBV3-2) and TRBJ2-1; D gene uncertain. The CDR3 loop spans 15 amino acids. V lost 4 bases to trimming and J lost 5 bases, with 15 bases between them. Looked up from germline, CDR1 is LGHDT and CDR2 is YNNKEL (reference sequence). CDR3 in amino acids: CASSRLSRADNEQFF. The DNA of the CDR3 is TGTGCCAGCAGCCGACTGAGTCGCGCGGACAATGAGCAGTTCTTC.

The V gene is TRBV27, the J gene TRBJ1-1; possibly TRBD1 for D (5 bases). This CDR3 spans 16 amino acids. The germline V gene encodes CDR1 MNHEY and CDR2 SMNVEV (reference sequence). With 3 bases removed from V and 0 bases from J, the gap between germline ends came to 14 bases. CDR3 region: CASSFSQGKMNTEAFF. The DNA for the CDR3 is TGTGCCAGCAGTTTTTCTCAGGGTAAAATGAACACTGAAGCTTTCTTT.

This chain connects TRBV7-2 to TRBJ1-3; 10 bases match TRBD1. The CDR3 is 16 amino acids. CDR1 SGHTA and CDR2 FQGNSA come from the germline V gene. The J segment lost 4 bases and the V segment lost 5 bases, leaving 8 bases of the junction unmatched. The DNA for the CDR3 is TGTGCCAGCAGCCTCCGGACAGGGGGAATAGGAAACACCATATATTTT. It codes for CASSLRTGGIGNTIYF.

This clone occurred once. This rearrangement joins TRBV4-1 to TRBJ1-2; tentatively, D is TRBD1 (6 bases). The germline CDR1 and CDR2 sequences are MGHRA and YSYEKL. Trimming left V 0 bases short and J 3 bases short, with 17 bases between. The CDR3 length is 17 residues. CDR3 DNA: TGCGCCAGCAGCCAAGAACGAGCAGGGGTCCCGGACTATGGCTACACCTTC. Translating it yields CASSQERAGVPDYGYTF.

V is TRBV19 and J is TRBJ2-1; 10 nucleotides match TRBD2. The germline V gene encodes CDR1 LNHDA and CDR2 SQIVND (reference sequence). Unmatched junction bases numbered 1, after V lost 5 bases and J lost 3 bases. The length of the CDR3 is 14 residues. This CDR3 reads CASSGTSDYNEQFF. The DNA of the CDR3 is TGTGCCAGTAGTGGGACTAGCGACTACAATGAGCAGTTCTTC.

J is TRBJ1-1 and V is TRBV4-2; D is possibly TRBD1 (6 bases). This CDR3 has 18 amino acids. Looked up from germline, CDR1 is LGHNA and CDR2 is YNFKEQ. The V gene lost 2 bases and the J gene lost 2 bases, with 21 bases spanning the gap. The CDR3, as DNA: TGTGCCAGCAGCCAACGTCCGGCGGCAGGGGCTATTAACACTGAAGCTTTCTTT. It is translated as CASSQRPAAGAINTEAFF.

The rearrangement uses TRBV7-9 and TRBJ1-4, with 8 bases matching TRBD1. With 5 bases clipped from V and 10 bases from J, the junction kept 9 bases outside the gene matches. The CDR3 loop spans 14 amino acids. Germline lookup yields CDR1 SEHNR and CDR2 FQNEAQ (reference sequence). The CDR3 sequence: CASSILQGVGKLFF. Written as DNA, the CDR3 is TGTGCCAGCAGCATTCTACAGGGGGTGGGAAAACTGTTTTTT.

J is TRBJ1-5 and V is TRBV5-1; D ambiguous. Germline CDR1 SGHRS, CDR2 YFSETQ. Deletions cut 0 bases from V and 5 bases from J, with 6 bases between. This CDR3 has 13 amino acids. CDR3 in amino acids: CASSLAPDQPQHF. The CDR3 DNA follows: TGCGCCAGCAGCTTGGCCCCAGATCAGCCCCAGCATTTT.

The rearrangement joins TRBV3-1 (or the pseudogene TRBV3-2) to TRBJ1-3, with 7 bases that match TRBD1. The CDR3 consists of 15 residues. V lost 4 bases, J lost 3 bases, and 6 bases stayed unmatched. Germline V CDR1 and CDR2: LGHDT, YNNKEL (reference sequence). The CDR3 region has the DNA TGTGCCAGCAGCCCCTACACAGGGGATGGAAACACCATATATTTT. Translation gives CASSPYTGDGNTIYF.

V usage is TRBV30 and J usage is TRBJ1-3, with 10 bases identical to TRBD1. J lost 0 bases, V lost 1 base, and 3 bases had no gene match. Germline V gene sequence: CDR1 GTSNPN, CDR2 SVGIG (reference sequence). This CDR3 region has 16 residues. CDR3 nucleotides: TGTGCCTGGAGTGGGGACAGGGGCTACTCTGGAAACACCATATATTTT. Encoded protein: CAWSGDRGYSGNTIYF.

This chain uses TRBV10-1 with TRBJ2-2; TRBD1 matches 9 bases. Germline assignment: CDR1 WNHNN and CDR2 SYGVQD (reference sequence). V lost 2 bases, J lost 4 bases, and 20 bases stayed unmatched. CDR3 size: 21 residues. The CDR3 here is CASSEGGQGQGRLAGTGELFF. DNA for the CDR3: TGCGCCAGCAGTGAGGGGGGACAGGGTCAAGGACGACTAGCTGGCACCGGGGAGCTGTTTTTT.

The chain joins TRBV29-1 to TRBJ2-3, with TRBD2 as a possible D gene (6 bases). This CDR3 is 15 amino acids long. V was trimmed by 4 bases and J by 1 base, leaving 15 bases between them. Germline-derived CDR1 and CDR2 are SQVTM and ANQGSEA. The CDR3 DNA sequence: TGCAGCGTTGCCGGCGGGACGGGTGGCACAGATACGCAGTATTTT. This encodes CSVAGGTGGTDTQYF.

The gene calls are TRBV15 and TRBJ2-5; 10 bases map to TRBD1. The CDR3 is made up of 15 amino acids. CDR1 and CDR2 (germline): LNHNV, YYDKDF (reference sequence). The trim removed 8 bases at V and 1 base at J, leaving 7 bases unmatched. The CDR3 spells CATCRDRGRQETQYF. CDR3 coding DNA: TGTGCCACCTGCCGGGACAGGGGTCGCCAAGAGACCCAGTACTTC.

V is TRBV18 and J is TRBJ1-4; D remains ambiguous. The CDR3 is made up of 13 amino acids. The V gene lost 6 bases and the J gene lost 4 bases, with 9 bases spanning the gap. Germline V gene data show CDR1 as KGHSH and CDR2 as LQKENI. As DNA, the CDR3 is TGTGCCAGCTCTCCTATAAGTAATGAAAAACTGTTTTTT. Its translation: CASSPISNEKLFF.

The chain joins TRBV6-5 to TRBJ1-3, with D perhaps TRBD1 (5 bases). Germline values: CDR1 MNHEY, CDR2 SVGAGI. This CDR3 spans 16 amino acids. With 2 bases removed from V and 0 bases from J, the gap between germline ends came to 11 bases. Here the CDR3 reads CASSYGGASSGNTIYF. In DNA, the CDR3 is TGTGCCAGCAGTTACGGAGGGGCCAGCTCTGGAAACACCATATATTTT.

The CDR3 DNA reads as TGTGCCAGTAGTATGGACAGGGGCCGCCTAAATTCACCCCTCCACTTT. As protein: CASSMDRGRLNSPLHF. This chain connects TRBV19 to TRBJ1-6, with 9 bases that match TRBD1. J lost 7 bases, V lost 3 bases, and 7 bases had no gene match. This CDR3 region has 16 residues. CDR1 is LNHDA, CDR2 SQIVND, per germline (reference sequence).

The chain carries TRBV5-1 and TRBJ2-7, with TRBD2 matching 10 bases. Germline V CDR1 and CDR2: SGHRS, YFSETQ. The CDR3 runs 15 residues. V gave up 0 bases and J gave up 4 bases; unmatched junction bases: 4. The CDR3 is CASSLVTSGPYEQYF. Written as DNA, the CDR3 is TGCGCCAGCAGCTTGGTGACTAGCGGGCCTTACGAGCAGTACTTC.